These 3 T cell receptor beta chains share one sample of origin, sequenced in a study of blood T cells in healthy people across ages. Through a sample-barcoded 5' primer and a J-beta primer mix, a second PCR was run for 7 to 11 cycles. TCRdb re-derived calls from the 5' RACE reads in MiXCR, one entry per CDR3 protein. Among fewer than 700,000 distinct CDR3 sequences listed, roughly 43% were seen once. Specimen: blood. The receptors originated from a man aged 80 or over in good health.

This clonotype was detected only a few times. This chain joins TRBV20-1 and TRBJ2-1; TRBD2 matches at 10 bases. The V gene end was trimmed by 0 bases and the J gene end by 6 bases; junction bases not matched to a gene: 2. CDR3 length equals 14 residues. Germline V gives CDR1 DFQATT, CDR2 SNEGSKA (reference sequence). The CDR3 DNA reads TGCAGTGCTAGAGATCTAGCGGGGGTCAATGAGCAGTTCTTC. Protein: CSARDLAGVNEQFF.

Written as DNA, the CDR3 is TGCGCCAGCAGCCAAGAGAGGGAGAGTACGCAGTATTTT. Translation gives CASSQERESTQYF. V usage is TRBV4-3 and J usage is TRBJ2-3, with D tentatively TRBD2 (5 bases). Germline CDR1 is LGHNA and CDR2 is YSLEER. The V gene lost 0 bases and the J gene lost 8 bases, with 9 bases spanning the gap. The CDR3 has 13 amino acids.

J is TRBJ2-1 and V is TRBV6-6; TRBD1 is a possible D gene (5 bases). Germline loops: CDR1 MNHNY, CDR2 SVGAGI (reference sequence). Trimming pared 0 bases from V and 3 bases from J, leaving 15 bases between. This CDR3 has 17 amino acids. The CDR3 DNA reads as TGTGCCAGCAGTTACTCAGTGGCGCAGGGCGGCTACAATGAGCAGTTCTTC. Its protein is CASSYSVAQGGYNEQFF.